Listed below are T cell receptor beta chains from one sample, sequenced in a study of blood T cell repertoires in COVID-19. Repertoires were generated with immunoSEQ multiplex PCR, while TCRdb's copy carries only in-frame clones and drops some. In the table there are more than 450,000 clones, roughly 87% of which are singletons. Sequencing was performed on PBMCs or T cells enriched from blood (not recorded which). These TCRs come from a woman younger than 35 who had recovered from COVID-19. Each CDR3 is given without its conserved first and last residue. Clone size is not always given. Where it is, it says once, few, many or a class for expanded clones.

j_call	clone_size	v_call	cdr3_aa
TRBJ1-1	once	TRBV6-5	ASSPRTGRAEAF
TRBJ1-2	NA	TRBV28	ASSLWGLTAGYT
TRBJ1-2	NA	TRBV5-5	ASSLAGFDNYGYT
TRBJ1-5	NA	TRBV7-6	ASSLGGQNQPQH
TRBJ2-3	NA	TRBV2	ASSEEGTDTQY
TRBJ1-4	NA	TRBV4-1	ASSPQGIDEKLF
TRBJ1-5	NA	TRBV2	ASSPHGGDGPQH
TRBJ1-1	NA	TRBV19	ASTPEGGEAF
TRBJ2-2	few	TRBV5-6	ASSLHTGELF
TRBJ1-5	NA	TRBV25-1	ASSEVGGYNQPQH
TRBJ1-4	NA	TRBV29-1	SVVAGKKLF
TRBJ1-5	NA	TRBV6-2/TRBV6-3	ASSYSIPGGGQPQH
TRBJ1-2	NA	TRBV5-1	ASSPDEGSTYGYT
TRBJ2-7	few	TRBV29-1	SVNREGGEQY
TRBJ1-2	NA	TRBV19	ASSIGTVYGYT
TRBJ1-2	NA	TRBV4-1	ASSQGTGKRGYT
TRBJ2-7	NA	TRBV4-2	ASSQDGGHTLGEQY
TRBJ2-4	NA	TRBV2	ASSVSGNIQY
TRBJ1-3	once	TRBV6-5	ASHGSLLSGNTIY
TRBJ1-1	NA	TRBV18	ASSSDRGTAF
TRBJ2-7	NA	TRBV2	ASSEDGQLRYEQY
TRBJ1-1	NA	TRBV2	ASSRDRQKTEAF
TRBJ2-7	NA	TRBV5-4	ASSLAGDRGYEQY
TRBJ2-7	NA	TRBV11-3	ASSLGRENEQY
TRBJ1-6	NA	TRBV28	ASSLSYRFRAGDSPLH
TRBJ2-5	once	TRBV5-1	ASSSSGGPGETQY
TRBJ2-3	NA	TRBV9	ASSVTSGRDTQY
TRBJ1-2	NA	TRBV15	ATSRDLIGGFGYT
TRBJ1-2	NA	TRBV28	ASSTGGADYGYT
TRBJ2-1	NA	TRBV19	ASPQRPCRSYNEQF
TRBJ2-7	few	TRBV6-1	ASSEDGGGVYEQY
TRBJ2-5	NA	TRBV5-1	ASSLNSPGGETQY
TRBJ1-5	NA	TRBV19	ASSRGGSNQPQH
TRBJ2-1	NA	TRBV6-1	ASSETLASHNEQF
TRBJ2-5	NA	TRBV25-1	ASMEGAVETQY
TRBJ1-1	NA	TRBV7-8	ASSLHGWGRGDTEAF
TRBJ1-5	NA	TRBV2	ASSKTGTQPQH
TRBJ1-4	NA	TRBV25-1	ASSVDRTGNEKLF
TRBJ1-6	NA	TRBV7-9	ASSLASAGYNSPLH
TRBJ2-7	NA	TRBV5-1	ASSRTSGGTYEQY
TRBJ2-5	NA	TRBV5-1	ASSWTGGGENGETQY
TRBJ1-2	NA	TRBV5-8	ASSWTFRGGYT
TRBJ2-7	NA	TRBV2	ASSFSRVTYEQY
TRBJ2-2	once	TRBV14	ASSQDGAANTGELF
TRBJ2-7	NA	TRBV24-1	ATSGRVNEQY
TRBJ1-5	NA	TRBV7-9	ASSLSQLAPQH
TRBJ2-7	NA	TRBV7-3	ASSPGTGLSYEQY
TRBJ1-1	NA	TRBV28	ASSLSQGGTEAF
TRBJ2-3	NA	TRBV30	AWQSGRTTDTQY
TRBJ1-2	NA	TRBV2	ASTPTGVNYGYT
TRBJ1-1	NA	TRBV5-4	ASSPPDRGEEAF
TRBJ2-7	NA	TRBV5-1	ASSFNRGSYEQY
TRBJ2-6	NA	TRBV27	ASSLWDYSGANVLT
TRBJ1-4	NA	TRBV25-1	ASSPVPGQGGEKLF
TRBJ2-3	NA	TRBV11-2	ASSFEGSGGPTDTQY
TRBJ2-3	NA	TRBV18	ASSENTDTQY
TRBJ2-3	NA	TRBV13	ASSSGHGDTQY